These T cell receptor beta chains were read from a single sample in a study of siplizumab effects on memory and regulatory T cells. Method: immunoSEQ multiplex PCR; TCRdb's copy keeps in-frame clones and lacks some. The sample shows roughly 120,000 clones, about 91% of them seen only once. Sequenced: Tregs sorted from blood. The receptors here all came from a human donor in good health. Each CDR3 is given with its conserved first and last residue. Each record gives: D gene, V gene, J gene, clone size, CDR3 DNA, CDR3 protein. D genes are given only for firm matches. The size field is filled for only some rows; it gives once, few, many or a size class.

D gene: TRBD1
V gene: TRBV19
J gene: TRBJ1-4
clone size: NA
CDR3 DNA: TGTGCCAGTAGAATTGGGACAGGGGGCTGGGATGAAAAACTGTTTTTT
CDR3 protein: CASRIGTGGWDEKLFF

D gene: NA
V gene: TRBV29-1
J gene: TRBJ1-1
clone size: NA
CDR3 DNA: TGCAGCGTTGAGAGGGTTTTCAATACTGAAGCTTTCTTT
CDR3 protein: CSVERVFNTEAFF

D gene: NA
V gene: TRBV9
J gene: TRBJ2-3
clone size: NA
CDR3 DNA: TGTGCCAGCAGCGTAGTCGACTGGGATACGCAGTATTTT
CDR3 protein: CASSVVDWDTQYF

D gene: TRBD1
V gene: TRBV10-3
J gene: TRBJ2-7
clone size: NA
CDR3 DNA: TGTGCCATCAGTGACCCGGGACAGGGTACCCACGAGCAGTACTTC
CDR3 protein: CAISDPGQGTHEQYF

D gene: TRBD1
V gene: TRBV30
J gene: TRBJ1-6
clone size: NA
CDR3 DNA: TGTGCCTGGAAGAGAGACAGGGGAAAAAATTCACCCCTCCACTTT
CDR3 protein: CAWKRDRGKNSPLHF

D gene: NA
V gene: TRBV7-2
J gene: TRBJ2-1
clone size: NA
CDR3 DNA: TGTGCCAGCAGCTTACGGTTACTAGCAGGCAATGAGCAGTTCTTC
CDR3 protein: CASSLRLLAGNEQFF

D gene: NA
V gene: TRBV5-1
J gene: TRBJ1-1
clone size: NA
CDR3 DNA: TGCGCCAGCAGCGTAGAGACCCCGAACACTGAAGCTTTCTTT
CDR3 protein: CASSVETPNTEAFF

D gene: TRBD2
V gene: TRBV4-2
J gene: TRBJ2-5
clone size: NA
CDR3 DNA: TGTGCCAGCAGCCAAGTTGAGCGGGGGGGCGTGGAGACCCAGTACTTC
CDR3 protein: CASSQVERGGVETQYF

D gene: NA
V gene: TRBV6-1
J gene: TRBJ2-7
clone size: NA
CDR3 DNA: TGTGCCAGCTGCAGGGGTGGGAGCTCCTACGAGCAGTACTTC
CDR3 protein: CASCRGGSSYEQYF

D gene: NA
V gene: TRBV7-9
J gene: TRBJ1-3
clone size: few
CDR3 DNA: TGTGCCAGCAGCCCTAGCGCTGGAAACACCATATATTTT
CDR3 protein: CASSPSAGNTIYF

D gene: TRBD2
V gene: TRBV4-1
J gene: TRBJ2-5
clone size: NA
CDR3 DNA: TGCGCCAGCAGCCGCCGACTAGCGGGAGTCGAGACCCAGTACTTC
CDR3 protein: CASSRRLAGVETQYF

D gene: TRBD1
V gene: TRBV9
J gene: TRBJ2-7
clone size: NA
CDR3 DNA: TGTGCCAGCAGCGTAGGGGACAGGGGGTACGAGCAGTACTTC
CDR3 protein: CASSVGDRGYEQYF

D gene: TRBD1
V gene: TRBV10-3
J gene: TRBJ1-1
clone size: NA
CDR3 DNA: TGTGCCATCAGTGACCCAGACAGGGGGGGGATCGTCTTCTTT
CDR3 protein: CAISDPDRGGIVFF

D gene: TRBD1
V gene: TRBV9
J gene: TRBJ2-7
clone size: NA
CDR3 DNA: TGTGCCAGCAGCGTAGGCGACAGGGTAGCACCCTACGAGCAGTACTTC
CDR3 protein: CASSVGDRVAPYEQYF

D gene: TRBD2
V gene: TRBV7-6
J gene: TRBJ2-3
clone size: once
CDR3 DNA: TGTGCCAGCAGCTTCGGATCGGGAGGGCAACGTACAGATACGCAGTATTTT
CDR3 protein: CASSFGSGGQRTDTQYF

D gene: NA
V gene: TRBV7-9
J gene: TRBJ1-2
clone size: few
CDR3 DNA: TGTGCCTCGACCGTAGGTGAATATCATGGCTACACCTTC
CDR3 protein: CASTVGEYHGYTF

D gene: TRBD1
V gene: TRBV11-1
J gene: TRBJ2-7
clone size: NA
CDR3 DNA: TGTGCCAGCAGCTCGGGGACAGTCCCCAGGCAGTCCTACGAGCAGTACTTC
CDR3 protein: CASSSGTVPRQSYEQYF

D gene: TRBD2
V gene: TRBV6-5
J gene: TRBJ2-5
clone size: NA
CDR3 DNA: TGTGCCAGCAGCCGACTAGCGGGAGGGCCTGAGACCCAGTACTTC
CDR3 protein: CASSRLAGGPETQYF

D gene: NA
V gene: TRBV18
J gene: TRBJ2-2
clone size: once
CDR3 DNA: TGTGCCAGCTCACCCCAGACGCTCGCGGGCCACCTACCCGGGGAGCTGTTTTTT
CDR3 protein: CASSPQTLAGHLPGELFF

D gene: TRBD1
V gene: TRBV10-1
J gene: TRBJ2-5
clone size: NA
CDR3 DNA: TGCGCCAGCAGTGTGTCAGGGGGCGATGAGACCCAGTACTTC
CDR3 protein: CASSVSGGDETQYF

D gene: TRBD1
V gene: TRBV5-4
J gene: TRBJ1-2
clone size: NA
CDR3 DNA: TGTGCCAGCAGCTCCTCGGGGGACAGGGCCTATGGCTACACCTTC
CDR3 protein: CASSSSGDRAYGYTF

D gene: TRBD1
V gene: TRBV27
J gene: TRBJ2-5
clone size: NA
CDR3 DNA: TGTGCCAGCAGTCTCCGGGACAGCCTGCAAGAGACCCAGTACTTC
CDR3 protein: CASSLRDSLQETQYF

D gene: NA
V gene: TRBV20-1
J gene: TRBJ1-2
clone size: NA
CDR3 DNA: TGCAGTGCTACTTATAACAGGGTCCACACCTTC
CDR3 protein: CSATYNRVHTF

D gene: NA
V gene: TRBV10-2
J gene: TRBJ2-3
clone size: NA
CDR3 DNA: TGCGCCAGCAGTGCCGGGATCCATACGCAGTATTTT
CDR3 protein: CASSAGIHTQYF

D gene: NA
V gene: TRBV6-6
J gene: TRBJ2-3
clone size: NA
CDR3 DNA: TGTGCCAGCAGTTACCAACCCACCGCAGATACGCAGTATTTT
CDR3 protein: CASSYQPTADTQYF

D gene: TRBD1
V gene: TRBV27
J gene: TRBJ1-6
clone size: NA
CDR3 DNA: TGTGCCAGCAGTTTATATCTACGGGCAGGGGGGGTCGGCACCCTCCACTTT
CDR3 protein: CASSLYLRAGGVGTLHF

D gene: TRBD1
V gene: TRBV7-2
J gene: TRBJ2-4
clone size: NA
CDR3 DNA: TGTGCCAGCGGTAAAAGGGACAGGGCGAACATTCAGTACTTC
CDR3 protein: CASGKRDRANIQYF

D gene: NA
V gene: TRBV5-1
J gene: TRBJ1-6
clone size: NA
CDR3 DNA: TGCGCCAGCAGCCGGGACAATCCGCCCCTCCACTTT
CDR3 protein: CASSRDNPPLHF

D gene: NA
V gene: TRBV5-1
J gene: TRBJ2-1
clone size: NA
CDR3 DNA: TGCGCCAGCTATGAATTGGGGGGTCCCTACAATGAGCAGTTCTTC
CDR3 protein: CASYELGGPYNEQFF

D gene: TRBD2
V gene: TRBV27
J gene: TRBJ2-5
clone size: NA
CDR3 DNA: TGTGCCAGCAGTCAAAGATTCCGGGACTATGATGAGACCCAGTACTTC
CDR3 protein: CASSQRFRDYDETQYF

D gene: NA
V gene: TRBV29-1
J gene: TRBJ2-7
clone size: NA
CDR3 DNA: TGCAGCGTCGTCCGGGGGAGCTCCTACGAGCAGTACTTC
CDR3 protein: CSVVRGSSYEQYF

D gene: TRBD1
V gene: TRBV23-1
J gene: TRBJ1-4
clone size: NA
CDR3 DNA: TGCGCCAGCAGTCAATGGGGCTCGAAACCGGGACAGACTGATGAAAAACTGTTTTTT
CDR3 protein: CASSQWGSKPGQTDEKLFF

D gene: NA
V gene: TRBV6-6
J gene: TRBJ1-5
clone size: NA
CDR3 DNA: TGTGCGGTTAATCAGCCCCAGCATTTT
CDR3 protein: CAVNQPQHF